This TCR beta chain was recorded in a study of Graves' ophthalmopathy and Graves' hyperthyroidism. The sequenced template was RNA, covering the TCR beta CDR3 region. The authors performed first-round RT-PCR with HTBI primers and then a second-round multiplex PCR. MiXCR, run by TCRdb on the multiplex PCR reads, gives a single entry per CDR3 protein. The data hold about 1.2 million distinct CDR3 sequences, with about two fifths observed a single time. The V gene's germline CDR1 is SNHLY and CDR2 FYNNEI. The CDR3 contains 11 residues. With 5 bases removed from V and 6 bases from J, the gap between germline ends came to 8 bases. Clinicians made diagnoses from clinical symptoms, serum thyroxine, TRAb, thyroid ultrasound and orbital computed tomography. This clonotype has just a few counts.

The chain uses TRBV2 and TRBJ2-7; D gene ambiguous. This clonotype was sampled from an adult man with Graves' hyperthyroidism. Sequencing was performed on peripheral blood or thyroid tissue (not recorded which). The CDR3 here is CASSTNCEQYF. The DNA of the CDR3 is TGTGCCAGCAGTACCAACTGCGAGCAGTACTTC.